This TCR beta chain was sequenced in a study of cytomegalovirus exposure and HLA in healthy donors. Background on the study: When fewer than 500 donors were genotyped, roughly 82% of them were found to fall in the Caucasian-associated ancestry cluster.

Points on this clone: Its antigen remains unknown.

Healthy donors of bone marrow made up the group. The PCR made use of 60 Vbeta and 13 Jbeta primers. Repertoires were generated with immunoSEQ multiplex PCR, while TCRdb's copy carries only in-frame clones and drops some. The sample has about 90,000 clones, more than 55% seen once; the top ten hold around 5%. Study-wide points: Reports credit the classifier with highly specific, highly sensitive diagnosis of cytomegalovirus status.

This receptor was obtained from a woman aged 25-40 years in good health and CMV-seropositive. Sequencing was done on a sample of PBMCs.

The CDR3 DNA is TGTGCCAGTAGTATTCTCGACGGGTACACCCAAAACATTCAGTACTTC. The encoded protein is CASSILDGYTQNIQYF. V is TRBV19 and J is TRBJ2-4; no clear D. The V gene lost 3 bases and the J gene lost 5 bases, with 17 bases spanning the gap. This CDR3 is built from 16 residues. Germline V gene data show CDR1 as LNHDA and CDR2 as SQIVND (reference sequence).